One sample yielded the 14 T cell receptor beta chains listed below, sequenced in a study of response to subunit inactivated influenza vaccine. Using its own MiXCR run on the RT-PCR reads, TCRdb lists one record per CDR3 protein. This table holds hundreds of thousands of distinct CDR3 sequences, 14% found once. The sequenced sample was PBMCs from blood, obtained 14 to 15 days before vaccination. These receptors were collected from a man aged 45 to 65 who received an inactivated influenza vaccine.

This clonotype occurred many times. This chain uses TRBV12-3 or TRBV12-4 with TRBJ2-5; 8 positions match TRBD2. V shed 0 bases, J shed 3 bases, and the junction held 3 bases outside the gene matches. CDR3 length: 15 amino acids. The CDR3 sequence is CASSLASGGKETQYF. The DNA of the CDR3 is TGTGCCAGCAGTTTAGCAAGCGGGGGAAAAGAGACCCAGTACTTC.

This clonotype was recorded many times. The chain has TRBV28 and TRBJ2-3; possible D gene TRBD2, 5 bases. Germline V gene data show CDR1 as MDHEN and CDR2 as SYDVKM. The CDR3 spans 14 residues. Between the trimmed V and J ends, which lost 3 bases and 0 bases, there was a span of 7 bases. CDR3 amino acids: CASSFDYSTDTQYF. The CDR3 region has the DNA TGTGCCAGCAGTTTTGACTACAGCACAGATACGCAGTATTTT.

This clonotype came up a few times. This chain connects TRBV6-6 to TRBJ2-1; tentative D call: TRBD1 (5 bases). Trimming left V 4 bases short and J 12 bases short, with 10 bases between. Germline CDR1 MNHNY, CDR2 SVGAGI (reference sequence). This CDR3 has 11 amino acids. The CDR3 bases are TGTGCCAGCAGTTCAGGACAACGGCAGTTCTTC. Residues: CASSSGQRQFF.

This clonotype was recorded a few times. The V call is TRBV7-2, the J call TRBJ2-1; no clear D. The ends were cut back, 6 bases at V and 3 bases at J, with 12 bases in the middle. The CDR3 sequence is 14 residues long. Germline CDR1 and CDR2: SGHTA and FQGNSA. CDR3 nucleotides: TGTGCCAGCAGATCCGACGGGTACTACAATGAGCAGTTCTTC. Its protein product is CASRSDGYYNEQFF.

A few counts support this clonotype. V and J are TRBV6-2 or TRBV6-3 and TRBJ1-5, with D possibly TRBD1 on 5 matching bases. Germline lookup yields CDR1 MNHEY and CDR2 SVGEGT. V lost 7 bases and J 3 bases, leaving 13 bases between the germline ends. The CDR3 is 14 amino acids. The CDR3 spells CASTRERVNQPQHF. The CDR3 DNA follows: TGTGCCAGCACCAGGGAGAGGGTCAATCAGCCCCAGCATTTT.

This clonotype has more than one count but fewer than ten. The gene calls are TRBV6-5 and TRBJ2-1, with a tentative D call TRBD2 (5 bases). Deletions cut 3 bases from V and 3 bases from J, with 21 bases between. This CDR3 has 18 residues. Germline CDR1 MNHEY, CDR2 SVGAGI. In nucleotides, the CDR3 is TGTGCCAGCAGTTATAGACCTAGCATTCAGAGGAACTACAATGAGCAGTTCTTC. It translates to CASSYRPSIQRNYNEQFF.

This clonotype was observed many times. The chain carries TRBV4-1 and TRBJ2-1; D could derive from TRBD1 or TRBD2 (5 bases each). From germline, CDR1 is MGHRA and CDR2 YSYEKL. This CDR3 has 16 residues. The V end lost 1 base, the J end lost 8 bases, and 18 bases lay between the germline ends. The CDR3 nucleotides are TGCGCCAGCAGCCAAGGTCTTTGGGGGAGTTTATATGAGCAGTTCTTC. Translation: CASSQGLWGSLYEQFF.

This clonotype has at least ten counts. This chain joins TRBV6-5 and TRBJ1-2; no firm D call. The germline gives CDR1 MNHEY, CDR2 SVGAGI. The V end was cut by 8 bases, the J end by 0 bases, with 4 bases between. The CDR3 runs 11 residues. The chain's CDR3 is CASGPNYGYTF. CDR3 DNA sequence: TGTGCCAGCGGTCCTAACTATGGCTACACCTTC.

This clonotype was seen a handful of times. The rearrangement uses TRBV20-1 and TRBJ2-7; 9 bases agree with TRBD2. The CDR3 is 14 amino acids. J gave up 2 bases and V 2 bases, and 4 bases lay outside the gene matches. The germline V gene encodes CDR1 DFQATT and CDR2 SNEGSKA (reference sequence). Here the CDR3 reads CSARRVAGAYEQYF. CDR3 coding DNA: TGCAGTGCTAGACGGGTAGCGGGGGCCTACGAGCAGTACTTC.

The CDR3 nucleotides read TGCAGTGCTAGCCAACAGGTAGATACGCAGTATTTT. The encoded protein is CSASQQVDTQYF. The rearrangement joins TRBV20-1 to TRBJ2-3; D is perhaps TRBD1 (5 bases). V was cut by 3 bases and J by 5 bases, with 9 bases left in between. The CDR3 has 12 amino acids. From germline, CDR1 is DFQATT and CDR2 SNEGSKA (reference sequence).

This chain joins TRBV2 and TRBJ2-3; D not resolved. Trimming removed 6 bases from V and 2 bases from J, with 9 bases in between. Looked up from germline, CDR1 is SNHLY and CDR2 is FYNNEI. This CDR3 comprises 13 residues. In DNA, the CDR3 is TGTGCCAGCAGCGCAGGACCCACAGATACGCAGTATTTT. It is translated as CASSAGPTDTQYF.

This chain joins TRBV5-1 and TRBJ1-1; D might be TRBD1 (5 bases). The CDR3 is 14 residues long. CDR1 and CDR2 from the germline V gene are SGHRS and YFSETQ. V lost 4 bases, J lost 1 base, and 11 bases lay in between. CDR3 DNA sequence: TGCGCCAGCAGCAGGGGACCTTCGAACACTGAAGCTTTCTTT. This encodes CASSRGPSNTEAFF.

The CDR3 region is CSARTRSNYNEQFF. CDR3 sequence (DNA): TGCAGTGCTAGGACTAGATCGAACTACAATGAGCAGTTCTTC. The V call is TRBV20-1, the J call TRBJ2-1, with a possible D match to TRBD2 (6 bases). This CDR3 contains 14 residues. Germline-derived CDR1 and CDR2 are DFQATT and SNEGSKA (reference sequence). V gave up 3 bases and J gave up 3 bases, with 12 bases separating them.

The chain couples TRBV5-8 to TRBJ2-7; D is perhaps TRBD1 (6 bases). The CDR3 has 15 amino acids. V lost 2 bases and J lost 1, with 13 bases in between. Germline CDR1 SGHTS, CDR2 YDEGEE. The chain's CDR3 is CASSLIPGQSYEQYF. Here the CDR3 DNA reads TGTGCCAGCAGCTTAATACCGGGACAATCCTACGAGCAGTACTTC.